The T cell receptor (beta chain) described here comes from a study of breast tumors, draining lymph nodes, adjacent tissues. Study-wide results and caveats: That most tumor T cells come from lymph nodes remained unproven. Tumor and nontumor repertoires were significantly more similar in luminal-like than in basal-like breast cancer. The data were judged consistent with most tumor T cells coming from lymph node and expanding in tumor. Tumors had less TCR diversity than lymph nodes, more than nontumor tissue.

TCRdb re-derived calls from the multiplex PCR reads in MiXCR, one entry per CDR3 protein. The sample lists hundreds of thousands of distinct CDR3 sequences, about 32% occurring once. Axillary draining lymph nodes of breast cancer patients supplied the node samples. V lost 5 bases to trimming and J lost 3 bases, with 7 bases between them. Germline V gene sequence: CDR1 MGHRA, CDR2 YSYEKL. CDR3 length: 13 residues. In this sample, this clonotype turned up many times. Its target is unknown. Sequencing was performed on axillary lymph node tissue. The V gene is TRBV4-1, the J gene TRBJ2-2; possible D gene TRBD1, 5 bases. The TCR sequence derives from a female donor with breast cancer. Some clones in this sample may be carry-over from other donors' samples. CDR3 DNA sequence: TGCGCCAGCAGCACCAGGGACACCGGGGAGCTGTTTTTT. Its translation is CASSTRDTGELFF.